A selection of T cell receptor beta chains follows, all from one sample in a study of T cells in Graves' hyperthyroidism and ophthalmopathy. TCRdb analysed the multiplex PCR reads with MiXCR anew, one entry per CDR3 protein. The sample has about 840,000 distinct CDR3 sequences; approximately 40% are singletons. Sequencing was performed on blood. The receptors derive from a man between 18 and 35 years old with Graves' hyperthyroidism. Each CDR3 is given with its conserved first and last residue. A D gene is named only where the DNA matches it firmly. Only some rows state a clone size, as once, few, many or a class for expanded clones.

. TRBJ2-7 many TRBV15 CATSSRVDYEQYF TGTGCCACCAGCAGCAGGGTGGACTACGAGCAGTACTTC
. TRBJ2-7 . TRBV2 CASSGVPSYEQYF TGTGCCAGCAGCGGGGTCCCCAGCTACGAGCAGTACTTC
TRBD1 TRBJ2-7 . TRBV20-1 CSADRENSYEQYF TGCAGTGCCGACAGGGAGAACTCCTACGAGCAGTACTTC
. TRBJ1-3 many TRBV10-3 CAISESRGGGNTIYF TGTGCCATCAGTGAGTCCCGGGGTGGAGGAAACACCATATATTTT
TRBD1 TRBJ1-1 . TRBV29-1 CRTGGTEAFF TGCAGGACAGGGGGCACTGAAGCTTTCTTT
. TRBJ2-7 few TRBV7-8 CASSPGWAYEQYF TGTGCCAGCAGCCCCGGGTGGGCCTACGAGCAGTACTTC
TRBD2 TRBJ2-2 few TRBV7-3 CASGASGGGTGELFF TGTGCCAGCGGGGCAAGCGGGGGAGGTACCGGGGAGCTGTTTTTT
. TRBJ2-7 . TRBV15 CATSTRGSREQYF TGTGCCACCAGCACTCGGGGCTCTCGCGAGCAGTACTTC
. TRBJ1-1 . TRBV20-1 CSARDGRGGTEAFF TGCAGTGCTAGAGACGGGAGGGGGGGGACTGAAGCTTTCTTT
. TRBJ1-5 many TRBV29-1 CSVGGLGGSGNQPQHF TGCAGCGTTGGAGGCCTGGGAGGATCGGGCAATCAGCCCCAGCATTTT
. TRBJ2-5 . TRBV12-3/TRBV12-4 CASSLKGPLVETQYF TGTGCCAGCAGTTTAAAGGGGCCTCTAGTCGAGACCCAGTACTTC
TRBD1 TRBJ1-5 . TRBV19 CASSAPGQGGTQPQHF TGTGCCAGTAGTGCCCCCGGACAGGGAGGTACTCAGCCCCAGCATTTT
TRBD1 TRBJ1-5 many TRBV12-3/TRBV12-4 CASSFEGAGPQHF TGTGCCAGCAGTTTTGAGGGGGCTGGGCCCCAGCATTTT
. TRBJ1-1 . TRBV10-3 CAISDPHDTEAFF TGTGCCATCAGTGACCCCCACGACACTGAAGCTTTCTTT
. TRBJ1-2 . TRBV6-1 CASRGGVGYTF TGTGCCAGCAGGGGGGGGGTCGGCTACACCTTC
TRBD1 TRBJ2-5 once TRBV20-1 CSARTGGVETQYF TGCAGTGCTAGGACAGGGGGCGTAGAGACCCAGTACTTC
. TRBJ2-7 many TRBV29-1 CSVETAEQYF TGCAGCGTTGAAACCGCCGAGCAGTACTTC
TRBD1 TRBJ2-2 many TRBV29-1 CSVVGTGDTGELFF TGCAGCGTTGTTGGGACAGGGGACACCGGGGAGCTGTTTTTT
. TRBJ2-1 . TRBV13 CASSLRQGLNEQFF TGTGCCAGCAGCTTACGGCAGGGGCTAAATGAGCAGTTCTTC
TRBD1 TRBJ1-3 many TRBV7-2 CASSPQPTGRDTIYF TGTGCCAGCAGCCCACAGCCGACAGGGCGAGACACCATATATTTT
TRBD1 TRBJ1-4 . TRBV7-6 CASSSTGDKLFF TGTGCCAGCAGCTCAACAGGGGACAAACTGTTTTTT
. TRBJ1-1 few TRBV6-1 CASLDGNTEAFF TGTGCCAGCCTGGACGGGAACACTGAAGCTTTCTTT
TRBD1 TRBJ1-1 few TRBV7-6 CASSLVGQGASWAEAFF TGTGCCAGCAGCTTAGTTGGGCAGGGGGCGTCTTGGGCTGAAGCTTTCTTT
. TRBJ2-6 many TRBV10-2 CASKGVAGANVLTF TGCGCCAGCAAGGGGGTAGCCGGGGCCAACGTCCTGACTTTC
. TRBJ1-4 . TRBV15 CATSRDGRAGEKLFF TGTGCCACCAGCAGAGACGGAAGGGCGGGTGAAAAACTGTTTTTT
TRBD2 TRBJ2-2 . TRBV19 CASTVHGGSFGELFF TGTGCCAGTACAGTCCATGGCGGGAGTTTCGGGGAGCTGTTTTTT
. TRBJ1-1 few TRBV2 CASSLLAGPLNTEAFF TGTGCCAGCAGCCTATTGGCGGGGCCTTTGAACACTGAAGCTTTCTTT
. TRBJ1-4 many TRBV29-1 CSVAGGPNEKLFF TGCAGCGTTGCCGGGGGACCTAATGAAAAACTGTTTTTT
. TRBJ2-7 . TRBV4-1 CASSQGRTVSSYEQYF TGCGCCAGCAGCCAAGGTCGGACAGTTAGCTCCTACGAGCAGTACTTC